The following is a T cell receptor beta chain sequence with its context. This record belongs to a study of blood T cell repertoires in COVID-19. Study as a whole: COVID-19 samples from acute and convalescent phases originated in the United States, Italy and Spain. T cells, B-cell-depleted T cells, or PBMCs provided the cDNA or gDNA that served as material.

As processed by the authors: Amplified reference gene primers provided the basis for estimating nucleated cell counts. Produced via immunoSEQ multiplex PCR; TCRdb's table is partial and in-frame only. V, J and clone size reflect that table, while D and trimming were determined from the DNA. The sample yields under 200,000 clones, 86% seen once. The CDR3 contains 15 residues. Per the germline V gene, CDR1 is SGHRS and CDR2 is YFSETQ. The germline V and J ends were trimmed by 4 bases and 5 bases, with 17 bases remaining between them. Material for sequencing was peripheral blood. The sequence derives from a man aged 60-69 years with acute or convalescent COVID-19. The chain carries TRBV5-1 and TRBJ2-3; D is possibly TRBD2 (5 bases). CDR3 DNA sequence: TGCGCCAGCAGCCCTGCCCGGGCCCGGGGAGATACGCAGTATTTT. As protein: CASSPARARGDTQYF.